The entry that follows covers one T cell receptor beta chain sequence. Its target is unknown. This CDR3 has 15 residues. With 0 bases removed from V and 2 bases from J, the gap between germline ends came to 10 bases. The germline V gene encodes CDR1 SGHRS and CDR2 YFSETQ. The data are from a study of PD-1 blockade in classical Hodgkin lymphoma. Study observations and caveats: Partial responders and progressors had significantly lower baseline TCR diversity.

Time point in this sample: cycle 4 day 1 (C4D1), after about 6 weeks of nivolumab. Every patient was affected by relapse after autologous stem cell transplantation, while exposure to brentuximab vedotin was not uniform. Best overall response was complete response, partial response or progressive disease in these relapsed/refractory classical Hodgkin lymphoma patients. Generated by immunoSEQ multiplex PCR, the TCRdb table keeps only in-frame clones and is missing some. The profile shows tens of thousands of clones, 70% to 90% of them singletons. Source: peripheral blood mononuclear cells (PBMCs), taken before the fourth cycle of nivolumab. The chain carries TRBV5-1 and TRBJ2-3, with no clear D. This sequence was found in a human donor with classical Hodgkin lymphoma. The CDR3 bases are TGCGCCAGCAGCTTGGAACACCGGTACACAGATACGCAGTATTTT. Protein sequence: CASSLEHRYTDTQYF.